This T cell receptor (beta chain) was profiled in a study of blood T cell repertoires in COVID-19 (dated by TCRdb to about 2020). General notes on the study: The collaborator samples originated in the United States, Italy and Spain and spanned the acute and convalescent phases of COVID-19. The prospective study material was composed of cDNA or gDNA derived from T cells, B-cell-depleted T cells, or PBMCs. Subjects who had been exposed to COVID-19, were actively infected with it, or had recovered from it provided the deeply sampled blood TCRbeta repertoires that made up the dataset. A freely available public database, intended as a resource for researchers studying the immune response to SARS-CoV-2, is where the repertoires were released. Samples were obtained from the ongoing ImmuneRACE study (first 160 participants) and from 1,254 subjects provided by 6 global collaborators. A de-identified subject ID, COVID-19 status, age in years and sex were almost always included in the sample metadata. HLA class I and class II types, where available, came from metadata supplied by the sample provider rather than from assay-based typing. Paper-wide results and their limitations: Clinical and demographic metadata were provided uncurated, with the amount varying by source and participant.

The collaborating institutions used their own protocols to collect whole blood in K2EDTA tubes. For TCRbeta analysis, collaborators shipped samples as frozen whole blood, isolated PBMCs, or DNA extracted from either of those sample types. TCRbeta CDR3 regions were amplified from genomic DNA using the immunoSEQ Assay, a bias-controlled multiplex PCR. In the paper's pipeline: The number of nucleated cells in each sample was estimated by amplification of reference gene primers within the assay. To quantify the absolute abundance of each unique TCRbeta CDR3 rearrangement, sequence reads were collapsed and filtered. Productive Simpson clonality was computed per sample as the square root of Simpson's diversity index over productive rearrangements. Here the immuneACCESS table is served through TCRdb, limited to in-frame sequences with V and J called. Missing clones are a known gap in these copies; in checked studies unresolved V genes cover under half, and the rest lacks a known reason. That table is the source of V, J and clone size, and D and trimming were worked out from the DNA. This sample has 65,000 to 90,000 clones in its table, and around 90% of those were observed once. Under 3% of the sample comes from the top ten.

In this sample, this clone turned up once. Which antigen it targets is not known. Nothing much larger sits one base from this clone, and base qualities are not available. The CDR3, cysteine through phenylalanine, is 13 amino acids long. The kept DNA is CDR3 alone, 39 bases in frame from the first base. In the germline V gene, CDR1 corresponds to SGHTA and CDR2 to FQGNSA. The trim is 5 bases for V and 5 bases for J, with a gap of 13 bases between the germline ends. The clonotype was recovered from a woman aged 50 to 65 with active or convalescent COVID-19. The sequence links TRBV7-2 to TRBJ2-7, and possibly TRBD2, on 6 matching bases. Specimen: peripheral blood. The CDR3 in this case is CASSALRGHEQYF. The DNA sequence is given as TGTGCCAGCAGCGCATTGCGGGGCCACGAGCAGTACTTC.